This T cell receptor beta chain was sequenced during a study of blood T cell repertoires in COVID-19. Study summary: Samples representing acute and convalescent COVID-19 were sourced from the United States, Italy and Spain.

In the original processing: For nucleated cells, counts were estimated from reference gene primer amplification. Only in-frame clones appear in the TCRdb table, and some are missing; sequencing was by immunoSEQ multiplex PCR. The DNA was the basis for D and trimming; V, J and clone size are from that table. The sample contains 260,000 or so clones, 84% of which appear only once. J lost 7 bases, V lost 3 bases, and 17 bases had no gene match. This CDR3 comprises 18 residues. In germline, CDR1 is SGDLS, CDR2 YYNGEE. The sequence was obtained from a human donor in a cohort sampled during active COVID-19. J is TRBJ2-2 and V is TRBV9; 8 nucleotides agree with TRBD2. Sequencing input: peripheral blood. CDR3 in DNA: TGTGCCAGCAGCGGGGATAGCGGGACCCCCCGCATCGGCGGGGAGCTGTTTTTT. Protein: CASSGDSGTPRIGGELFF.